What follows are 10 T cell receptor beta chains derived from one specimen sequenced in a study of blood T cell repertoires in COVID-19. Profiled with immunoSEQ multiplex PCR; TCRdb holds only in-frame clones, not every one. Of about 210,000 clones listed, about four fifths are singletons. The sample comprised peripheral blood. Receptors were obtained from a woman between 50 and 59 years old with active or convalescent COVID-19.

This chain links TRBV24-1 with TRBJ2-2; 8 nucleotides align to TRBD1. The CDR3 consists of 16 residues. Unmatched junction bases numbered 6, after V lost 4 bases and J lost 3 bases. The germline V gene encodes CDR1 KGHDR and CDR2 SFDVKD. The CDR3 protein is CATSDPGTGDTGELFF. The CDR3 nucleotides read TGTGCCACCAGTGACCCCGGGACAGGAGACACCGGGGAGCTGTTTTTT.

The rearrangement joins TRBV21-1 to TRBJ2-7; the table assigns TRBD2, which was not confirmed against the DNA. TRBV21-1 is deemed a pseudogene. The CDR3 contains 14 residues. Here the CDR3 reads CASSQGDCAYEQYV. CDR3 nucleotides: TGTGCCAGCAGCCAAGGGGACTGTGCCTACGAGCAGTACGTC.

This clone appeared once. Here the CDR3 reads CASSQARGPIYNSPLHF. CDR3 coding DNA: TGCGCCAGCAGCCAAGCGCGAGGCCCGATCTATAATTCACCCCTCCACTTT. V usage is TRBV4-1 and J usage is TRBJ1-6; no firm D call. Germline loops: CDR1 MGHRA, CDR2 YSYEKL. The CDR3 spans 17 residues. The V gene lost 1 base and the J gene lost 3 bases, with 13 bases spanning the gap.

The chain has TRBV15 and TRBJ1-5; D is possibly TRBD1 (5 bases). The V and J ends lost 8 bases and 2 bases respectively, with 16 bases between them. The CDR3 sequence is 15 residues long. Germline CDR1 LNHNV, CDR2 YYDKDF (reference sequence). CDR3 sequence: CATASAGYGNQPQHF. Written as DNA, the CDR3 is TGTGCCACCGCTTCAGCAGGGTACGGCAATCAGCCCCAGCATTTT. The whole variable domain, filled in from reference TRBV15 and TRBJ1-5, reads DAMVIQNPRYQVTQFGKPVTLSCSQTLNHNVMYWYQQKSSQAPKLLFHYYDKDFNNEADTPDNFQSRRPNTSFCFLDIRSPGLGDTAMYLCATASAGYGNQPQHFGDGTRLSIL.

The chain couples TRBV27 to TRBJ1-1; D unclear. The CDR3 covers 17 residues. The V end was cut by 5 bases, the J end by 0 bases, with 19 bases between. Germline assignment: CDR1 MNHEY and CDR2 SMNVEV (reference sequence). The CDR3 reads CASSRLASETLNTEAFF. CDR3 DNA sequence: TGTGCCAGCAGTCGCCTAGCTTCTGAGACCCTGAACACTGAAGCTTTCTTT.

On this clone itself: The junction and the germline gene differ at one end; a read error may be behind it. The CDR3 sequence: CASSEAPGVKTEAFF. In nucleotides, the CDR3 is TGTGCCAGCAGTGAAGCGCCGGGGGTGAAGACTGAAGCTTTCTTT. The chain uses TRBV2 and TRBJ1-1; tentatively, D is TRBD1 (5 bases). The V gene's germline CDR1 is SNHLY and CDR2 FYNNEI. The CDR3 has 15 amino acids.

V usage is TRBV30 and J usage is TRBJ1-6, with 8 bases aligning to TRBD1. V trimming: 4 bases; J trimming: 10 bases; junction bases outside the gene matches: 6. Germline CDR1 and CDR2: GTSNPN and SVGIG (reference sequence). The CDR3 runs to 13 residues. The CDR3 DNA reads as TGTGCCTGGACAGGGGGCGAGAGCTCACCCCTCCACTTT. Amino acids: CAWTGGESSPLHF. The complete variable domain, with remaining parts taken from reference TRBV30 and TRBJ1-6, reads SQTIHQWPATLVQPVGSPLSLECTVEGTSNPNLYWYRQAAGRGLQLLFYSVGIGQISSEVPQNLSASRPQDRQFILSSKKLLLSDSGFYLCAWTGGESSPLHFGNGTRLTVT.

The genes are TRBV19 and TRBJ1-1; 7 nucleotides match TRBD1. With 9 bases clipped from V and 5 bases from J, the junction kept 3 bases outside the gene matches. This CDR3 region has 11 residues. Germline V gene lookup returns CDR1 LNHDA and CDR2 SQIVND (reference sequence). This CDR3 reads CASPRGTEAFF. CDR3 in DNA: TGTGCCAGCCCCAGGGGGACTGAAGCTTTCTTT.

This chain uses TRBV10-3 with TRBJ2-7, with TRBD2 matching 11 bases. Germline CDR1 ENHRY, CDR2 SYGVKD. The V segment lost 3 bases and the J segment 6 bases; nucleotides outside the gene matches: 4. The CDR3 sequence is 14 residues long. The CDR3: CAISDFGLAGEQYV. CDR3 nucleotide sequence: TGTGCCATCAGTGACTTTGGACTAGCGGGCGAGCAGTACGTC.

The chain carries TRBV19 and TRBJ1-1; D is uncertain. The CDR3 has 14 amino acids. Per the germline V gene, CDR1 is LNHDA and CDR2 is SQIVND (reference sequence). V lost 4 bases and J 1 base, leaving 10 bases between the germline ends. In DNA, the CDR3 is TGTGCCAGTAGTAGGTCGGGGTCGAACACTGAAGCTTTCTTT. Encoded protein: CASSRSGSNTEAFF.